This paragraph covers one T cell receptor beta chain sequence. Antigen unknown. The data were taken from a study of vaccination and CD4 T cells after COVID-19. At the level of the study: Post-vaccine sampling followed dose two by a median about 72 days (range 14 to 241).

Treatment described: 10-day PBMC culture with coronavirus spike peptide pools or control peptides (ViraFEST assay). Cultures used some 2 million PBMCs per well, about 10 IU/ml IL-2 and around 10 ug/ml peptides. General study findings and limits: The median proportion of reactive clones detected only post-vaccination in convalescent patients was 65% to 90%. Spike mono-reactivity was found in 304 of the 307 vaccine-specific clones identified in convalescent patients.

Looked up from germline, CDR1 is KGHDR and CDR2 is SFDVKD. The ends were cut back, 7 bases at V and 0 bases at J, with 15 bases in the middle. The CDR3 is 15 amino acids. Sequencing of cultured CD4+ T cell DNA used the Oncomine TCR Beta short-read assay. MiXCR, applied by TCRdb to the PCR reads, yields one record per CDR3 protein. The top ten hold about 4.9% of the sample, which has more than 20,000 distinct CDR3 sequences, over 40% seen once. The TCR comes from a human donor who had recovered from COVID-19. The chain links TRBV24-1 to TRBJ2-7; tentative D call: TRBD1 (6 bases). The sample consisted of CD4+ T cells from blood, cultured in vitro. CDR3 residues: CATSQTGPSSYEQYF. The CDR3 DNA is TGTGCCACCAGCCAGACAGGTCCCAGCTCCTACGAGCAGTACTTC.